This passage covers 9 T cell receptor beta chains from one sample sequenced in a study of chemoradiotherapy in HPV16-positive cancers. Repertoires were generated with immunoSEQ multiplex PCR, while TCRdb's copy carries only in-frame clones and drops some. The table includes 3,300 or so clones, roughly two thirds detected once. This material was collected from a patient who underwent chemoradiotherapy. These receptor sequences come from a human donor with HPV-associated anogenital cancer.

V is TRBV5-5 and J is TRBJ1-3; TRBD1 might be the D (6 bases). Germline CDR1 and CDR2: SGHKS and YYEKEE (reference sequence). Trimming took off 0 bases at V and 2 bases at J, with 24 bases between the two ends. The CDR3 extends over 20 amino acids. CDR3 nucleotide sequence: TGTGCCAGCAGCTTGGTGACAGGACTAACTGACGCGTCTGCTGGAAACACCATATATTTT. Translated, it gives CASSLVTGLTDASAGNTIYF.

The V gene is TRBV7-3, the J gene TRBJ1-5; D gene uncertain. V was clipped by 0 bases and J by 5 bases, with 5 bases between them. The CDR3 totals 13 residues. CDR1 is SGHTA, CDR2 FQGTGA, per germline. The CDR3 region is CASSLTSDQPQHF. DNA for the CDR3: TGTGCCAGCAGCTTAACTTCGGATCAGCCCCAGCATTTT.

This chain joins TRBV7-9 and TRBJ1-1, with 8 bases lining up with TRBD1. The CDR3 contains 15 residues. Losses at the gene ends were 4 bases for V and 4 bases for J; bases not matched to a gene: 8. Germline CDR1 reads SEHNR; CDR2 reads FQNEAQ (reference sequence). CDR3 loop: CASSSGQGGITEAFF. Here the CDR3 DNA reads TGTGCCAGCAGCTCCGGACAGGGTGGAATCACTGAAGCTTTCTTT.

For this clone: One end of the junction varies from germline; a read error may be responsible. J is TRBJ2-3 and V is TRBV9; D is possibly TRBD2 (5 bases). The V gene's germline CDR1 is SGDLS and CDR2 YYNGEE. The CDR3 has 14 residues. Written as DNA, the CDR3 is TGTGCCAGCAGCGTATTCGCGGGCCCAGATACGCAGTACTTT. This gives the protein CASSVFAGPDTQYF.

In its sample, this clone was seen once. The chain combines TRBV28 with TRBJ2-3; D could derive from TRBD1 or TRBD2 (5 bases each). Trimming left V 6 bases short and J 2 bases short, with 15 bases between. CDR3 size: 15 residues. Germline CDR1 is MDHEN and CDR2 is SYDVKM. In DNA form, the CDR3 reads TGTGCCAGCAGGCCCCAGGGAGTTATCACAGATACGCAGTATTTT. Protein product: CASRPQGVITDTQYF.

The chain combines TRBV18 with TRBJ1-6; D gene uncertain. CDR3 length: 13 amino acids. Germline-derived CDR1 and CDR2 are KGHSH and LQKENI. Trimming took off 3 bases at V and 9 bases at J, with 9 bases between the two ends. The CDR3 loop reads CASSPTAGSPLHF. CDR3 in DNA: TGTGCCAGCTCACCCACAGCCGGTTCACCCCTCCACTTT.

In this sample, this clone turned up a few times. V is TRBV15 and J is TRBJ1-5; D is undetermined. The CDR3 is 12 residues long. The germline V gene encodes CDR1 LNHNV and CDR2 YYDKDF (reference sequence). Trimming pared 1 base from V and 6 bases from J, leaving 4 bases between. The CDR3 bases are TGTGCCACCAGCAGAGCCAGTCAGCCCCAGCATTTT. It codes for CATSRASQPQHF.

The V call is TRBV6-1, the J call TRBJ1-4; no clear D. The germline V and J ends were trimmed by 7 bases and 4 bases, with 10 bases remaining between them. CDR1 and CDR2 from the germline V gene are MNHNS and SASEGT. The CDR3 totals 13 residues. DNA of the CDR3: TGTGCCAGCACGCGGCAGAATAATGAAAAACTGTTTTTT. Residues: CASTRQNNEKLFF.

This chain connects TRBV5-5 to TRBJ2-1, with 10 bases fitting TRBD2. CDR1 is SGHKS and CDR2 is YYEKEE in the germline V gene (reference sequence). The CDR3 length is 19 residues. The V segment lost 2 bases and the J segment 4 bases; nucleotides outside the gene matches: 15. Written as DNA, the CDR3 is TGTGCCAGCAGCTTCAGGAGCGGGGGGGCCCCAACTGAGTACAATGAGCAGTTCTTC. Amino acid sequence: CASSFRSGGAPTEYNEQFF.